This is a list of T cell receptor beta chains from one sample in a study of blood T cell repertoires in COVID-19. Libraries were prepared by immunoSEQ multiplex PCR; TCRdb keeps only in-frame clonotypes and omits some of them. Here the sample spans about 150,000 clones, approximately 80% being singletons. Sequenced input: peripheral blood. The receptors stem from a human donor in a cohort sampled during active COVID-19. Both conserved end residues are part of each CDR3. The D gene is left open where the match is weak. Not every row has a clone size; where given, it reads once, few, many or a size class.

J gene: TRBJ2-3; V gene: TRBV2; clone size: NA; D gene: NA; CDR3 protein: CASSRSSGLDTQYF; CDR3 DNA: TGTGCCAGCAGTCGAAGCTCGGGACTCGATACGCAGTATTTT
J gene: TRBJ2-3; V gene: TRBV18; clone size: NA; D gene: TRBD1; CDR3 protein: CASSPGQGVADTQYF; CDR3 DNA: TGTGCCAGCTCACCAGGACAGGGGGTCGCAGATACGCAGTATTTT
J gene: TRBJ2-5; V gene: TRBV6-2/TRBV6-3; clone size: NA; D gene: NA; CDR3 protein: CASRPVIQGLRRQETQYF; CDR3 DNA: TGTGCCAGCAGACCTGTTATACAGGGTCTAAGGCGACAAGAGACCCAGTACTTC
J gene: TRBJ1-1; V gene: TRBV7-2; clone size: NA; D gene: TRBD1; CDR3 protein: CASSRLWTGGTEAFF; CDR3 DNA: TGTGCCAGCAGCCGCCTCTGGACAGGGGGCACTGAAGCTTTCTTT
J gene: TRBJ1-2; V gene: TRBV6-5; clone size: NA; D gene: TRBD1; CDR3 protein: CATGTGGLYGYTF; CDR3 DNA: TGTGCCACTGGGACAGGGGGCTTATATGGCTACACCTTC
J gene: TRBJ2-7; V gene: TRBV11-3; clone size: NA; D gene: NA; CDR3 protein: CASSLGAASNYEQYF; CDR3 DNA: TGTGCCAGCAGCCTGGGGGCAGCTTCAAACTACGAGCAGTACTTC
J gene: TRBJ2-5; V gene: TRBV7-7; clone size: NA; D gene: NA; CDR3 protein: CASSDSSRGETQYF; CDR3 DNA: TGTGCCAGCAGCGACAGTTCAAGGGGAGAGACCCAGTACTTC
J gene: TRBJ1-1; V gene: TRBV28; clone size: NA; D gene: TRBD1; CDR3 protein: CASSSPGTGVAFF; CDR3 DNA: TGTGCCAGCAGTTCGCCCGGGACAGGGGTCGCTTTCTTT
J gene: TRBJ1-1; V gene: TRBV12-3/TRBV12-4; clone size: NA; D gene: NA; CDR3 protein: CASSLRGASEAFF; CDR3 DNA: TGTGCCAGCAGTTTACGGGGGGCGTCTGAAGCTTTCTTT
J gene: TRBJ2-1; V gene: TRBV15; clone size: NA; D gene: TRBD2; CDR3 protein: CATSSRTSGYNEQFF; CDR3 DNA: TGTGCCACCAGCAGCCGGACTAGCGGTTACAATGAGCAGTTCTTC
J gene: TRBJ1-5; V gene: TRBV7-2; clone size: NA; D gene: NA; CDR3 protein: CASSQRAGAGNQPQHF; CDR3 DNA: TGTGCCAGCAGCCAAAGGGCGGGGGCTGGCAATCAGCCCCAGCATTTT
J gene: TRBJ2-3; V gene: TRBV5-1; clone size: NA; D gene: TRBD2; CDR3 protein: CASSLLTGTSSPDTQYF; CDR3 DNA: TGCGCCAGCAGCTTGCTGACCGGGACTAGCAGTCCAGATACGCAGTATTTT
J gene: TRBJ2-7; V gene: TRBV29-1; clone size: NA; D gene: NA; CDR3 protein: CSVVVQGGSYEQYF; CDR3 DNA: TGCAGCGTTGTTGTCCAGGGAGGCTCGTACGAGCAGTACTTC
J gene: TRBJ1-6; V gene: TRBV12-3/TRBV12-4; clone size: NA; D gene: NA; CDR3 protein: CASSLLSASPLHF; CDR3 DNA: TGTGCCAGCAGTTTACTTAGCGCCTCACCCCTCCACTTT
J gene: TRBJ2-3; V gene: TRBV4-2; clone size: NA; D gene: TRBD2; CDR3 protein: CASSQDWSGRVADTQYF; CDR3 DNA: TGTGCCAGCAGCCAAGATTGGAGCGGGAGAGTAGCAGATACGCAGTATTTT
J gene: TRBJ2-2; V gene: TRBV4-2; clone size: NA; D gene: NA; CDR3 protein: CASSQGREQLFF; CDR3 DNA: TGTGCCAGCAGCCAAGGCCGGGAGCAGCTGTTTTTT
J gene: TRBJ2-5; V gene: TRBV4-1; clone size: NA; D gene: NA; CDR3 protein: CASSRAREETQYF; CDR3 DNA: TGCGCCAGCAGTCGGGCCCGGGAGGAGACCCAGTACTTC
J gene: TRBJ1-1; V gene: TRBV29-1; clone size: NA; D gene: NA; CDR3 protein: CSGGGGGSEAFF; CDR3 DNA: TGCAGCGGCGGGGGCGGGGGGTCCGAAGCTTTCTTT
J gene: TRBJ2-2; V gene: TRBV5-1; clone size: few; D gene: TRBD2; CDR3 protein: CASSFTSGGPSNTGELFF; CDR3 DNA: TGCGCCAGCAGCTTTACTAGCGGGGGGCCTTCGAACACCGGGGAGCTGTTTTTT
J gene: TRBJ2-5; V gene: TRBV5-6; clone size: NA; D gene: NA; CDR3 protein: CASSLATGETQYF; CDR3 DNA: TGTGCCAGCAGCTTGGCCACCGGGGAGACCCAGTACTTC